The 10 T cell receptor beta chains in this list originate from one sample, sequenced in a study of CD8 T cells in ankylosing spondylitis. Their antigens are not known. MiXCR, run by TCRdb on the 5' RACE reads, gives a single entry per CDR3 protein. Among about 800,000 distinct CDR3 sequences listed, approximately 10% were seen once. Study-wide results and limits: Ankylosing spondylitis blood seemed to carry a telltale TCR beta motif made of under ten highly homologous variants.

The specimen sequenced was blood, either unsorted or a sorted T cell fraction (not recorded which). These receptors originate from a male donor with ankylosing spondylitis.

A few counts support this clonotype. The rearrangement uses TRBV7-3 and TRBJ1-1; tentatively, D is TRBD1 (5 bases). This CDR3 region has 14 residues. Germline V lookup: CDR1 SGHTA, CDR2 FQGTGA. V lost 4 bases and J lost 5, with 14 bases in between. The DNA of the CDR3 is TGTGCCAGCAGCTGGGGGACGGGGGAGACTGAAGCTTTCTTT. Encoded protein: CASSWGTGETEAFF.

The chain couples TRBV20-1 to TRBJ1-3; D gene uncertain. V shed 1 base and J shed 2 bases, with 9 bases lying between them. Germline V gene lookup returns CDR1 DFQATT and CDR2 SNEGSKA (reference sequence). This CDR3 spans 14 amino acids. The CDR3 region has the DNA TGCAGTGCTAGAGCGGTCGGGACTGGAAACACCATATATTTT. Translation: CSARAVGTGNTIYF.

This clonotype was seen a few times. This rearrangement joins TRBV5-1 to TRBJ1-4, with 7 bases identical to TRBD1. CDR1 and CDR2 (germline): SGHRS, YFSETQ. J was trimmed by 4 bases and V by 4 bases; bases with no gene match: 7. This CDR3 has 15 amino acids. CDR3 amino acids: CASSPPGQLNEKLFF. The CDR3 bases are TGCGCCAGCAGCCCTCCGGGACAGCTTAATGAAAAACTGTTTTTT.

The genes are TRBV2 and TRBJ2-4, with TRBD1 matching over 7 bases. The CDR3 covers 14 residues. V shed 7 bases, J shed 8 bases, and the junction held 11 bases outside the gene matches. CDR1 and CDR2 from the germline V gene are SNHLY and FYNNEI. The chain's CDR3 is CASKTGLGLDIQYF. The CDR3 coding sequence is TGTGCCAGCAAGACAGGGTTAGGGTTGGACATTCAGTACTTC.

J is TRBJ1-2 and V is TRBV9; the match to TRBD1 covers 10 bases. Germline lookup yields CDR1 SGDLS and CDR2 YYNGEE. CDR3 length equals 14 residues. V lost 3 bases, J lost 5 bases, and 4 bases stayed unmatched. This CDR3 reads CASSAGTGVYGYTF. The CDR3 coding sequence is TGTGCCAGCAGCGCCGGGACAGGGGTATATGGCTACACCTTC.

The CDR3 here is CASSPRTGRSGNTIYF. The CDR3 coding sequence is TGTGCCAGCAGCCCACGGACAGGTCGCTCTGGAAACACCATATATTTT. V is TRBV7-2 and J is TRBJ1-3, with 7 bases fitting TRBD1. Per the germline V gene, CDR1 is SGHTA and CDR2 is FQGNSA. The CDR3 is 16 amino acids. V shed 5 bases and J 0 bases; nucleotides not matched to a gene: 7.

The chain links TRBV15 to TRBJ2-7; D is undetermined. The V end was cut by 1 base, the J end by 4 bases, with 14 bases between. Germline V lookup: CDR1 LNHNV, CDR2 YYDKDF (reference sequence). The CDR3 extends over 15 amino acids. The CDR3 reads CATSRVNDGLYEQYF. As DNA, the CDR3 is TGTGCCACCAGCAGAGTGAACGACGGATTATACGAGCAGTACTTC.

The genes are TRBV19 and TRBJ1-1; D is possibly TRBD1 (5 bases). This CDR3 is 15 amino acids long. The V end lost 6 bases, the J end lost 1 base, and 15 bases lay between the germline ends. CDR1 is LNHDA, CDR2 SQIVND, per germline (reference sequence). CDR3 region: CASSTYGASNTEAFF. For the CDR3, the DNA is TGTGCCAGTAGCACGTATGGGGCTTCGAACACTGAAGCTTTCTTT.

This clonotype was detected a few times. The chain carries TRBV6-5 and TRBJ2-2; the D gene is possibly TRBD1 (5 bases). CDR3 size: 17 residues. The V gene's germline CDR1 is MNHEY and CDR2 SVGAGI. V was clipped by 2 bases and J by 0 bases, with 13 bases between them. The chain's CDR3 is CASSYPGAGSNTGELFF. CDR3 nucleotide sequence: TGTGCCAGCAGTTACCCCGGAGCAGGGTCGAACACCGGGGAGCTGTTTTTT.

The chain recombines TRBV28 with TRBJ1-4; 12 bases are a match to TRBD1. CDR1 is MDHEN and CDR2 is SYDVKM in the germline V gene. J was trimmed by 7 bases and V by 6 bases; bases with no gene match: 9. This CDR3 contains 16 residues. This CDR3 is CASSRDRGPRGEKLFF. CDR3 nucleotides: TGTGCCAGCAGCCGGGACAGGGGGCCGCGGGGTGAAAAACTGTTTTTT.